The 21 T cell receptor beta chains below come from one sample, sequenced in a study of cytomegalovirus exposure and HLA in healthy donors. The PCR ran on 60 Vbeta and 13 Jbeta primers. Repertoires were generated with immunoSEQ multiplex PCR, while TCRdb's copy carries only in-frame clones and drops some. The sample data list some 140,000 clones. Sequencing input: PBMCs. The receptors derive from a woman aged 40-49 years in good health and CMV-seronegative.

V gene TRBV15 combines with J gene TRBJ2-1, with D possibly being TRBD1 (6 bases). Germline CDR1 LNHNV, CDR2 YYDKDF (reference sequence). V shed 5 bases and J shed 6 bases, with 14 bases lying between them. The CDR3 covers 14 residues. The CDR3 sequence is CATSALLGGNEQFF. The CDR3 coding sequence is TGTGCCACCAGCGCCCTACTAGGGGGCAATGAGCAGTTCTTC. The entire variable domain, with the rest obtained from reference TRBV15 and TRBJ2-1, is as follows: DAMVIQNPRYQVTQFGKPVTLSCSQTLNHNVMYWYQQKSSQAPKLLFHYYDKDFNNEADTPDNFQSRRPNTSFCFLDIRSPGLGDTAMYLCATSALLGGNEQFFGPGTRLTVL.

The J gene is TRBJ2-1, the V gene TRBV18, with 8 positions matching TRBD2. This CDR3 is built from 15 residues. The germline gives CDR1 KGHSH, CDR2 LQKENI. V was clipped by 3 bases and J by 0 bases; unmatched bases: 1. CDR3 residues: CASSPGLASYNEQFF. For the CDR3, the DNA is TGTGCCAGCTCACCCGGACTAGCCTCCTACAATGAGCAGTTCTTC.

The genes are TRBV28 and TRBJ2-7; D may be TRBD1 (6 bases). V shed 7 bases and J shed 0 bases, with 16 bases lying between them. The CDR3 is 15 residues long. Germline V lookup: CDR1 MDHEN, CDR2 SYDVKM. DNA of the CDR3: TGTGCCAGCAAAAAACAGGGTGCGCGCTCCTACGAGCAGTACTTC. This gives the protein CASKKQGARSYEQYF.

The V gene is TRBV9, the J gene TRBJ2-5, with D uncertain. The germline gives CDR1 SGDLS, CDR2 YYNGEE. V lost 3 bases to trimming and J lost 1 base, with 4 bases between them. CDR3 length equals 12 residues. CDR3 DNA: TGTGCCAGCAGCGGGCCCCAAGAGACCCAGTACTTC. Encoded protein: CASSGPQETQYF. Together with reference TRBV9 and TRBJ2-5, the CDR3 gives the full variable domain: DSGVTQTPKHLITATGQRVTLRCSPRSGDLSVYWYQQSLDQGLQFLIQYYNGEERAKGNILERFSAQQFPDLHSELNLSSLELGDSALYFCASSGPQETQYFGPGTRLLVL.

The V and J genes are TRBV25-1 and TRBJ2-7; D is uncertain. Trimming removed 4 bases from V and 6 bases from J, with 10 bases in between. Germline CDR1 is MGHDK and CDR2 is SYGVNS. The CDR3 runs 12 residues. The CDR3 DNA reads TGTGCCAGCAGTGGCTACCTTGTCGAGCAGTACTTC. As protein: CASSGYLVEQYF.

The chain combines TRBV7-8 with TRBJ2-7; D might be TRBD1 (6 bases). The CDR3 sequence is 16 residues long. The germline V gene encodes CDR1 SGHVS and CDR2 FQNEAQ. V lost 3 bases to trimming and J lost 0 bases, with 15 bases between them. As DNA, the CDR3 is TGTGCCAGCAGCTTCTCAGGGGACCGACGCTCCTACGAGCAGTACTTC. Translated, it gives CASSFSGDRRSYEQYF.

This sequence joins TRBV19 and TRBJ1-1; D gene ambiguous. Germline V CDR1 and CDR2: LNHDA, SQIVND (reference sequence). There are 14 residues in the CDR3. Trimming took 5 bases from V and 0 from J, leaving 10 bases between them. The CDR3 protein is CASSSDGMNTEAFF. For the CDR3, the DNA is TGTGCCAGTAGTTCGGACGGGATGAACACTGAAGCTTTCTTT.

V is TRBV10-3 and J is TRBJ2-5; D is possibly TRBD1 (6 bases). The closer fit of TRBJ2-7 to the DNA end suggests the J call may be wrong. The CDR3 contains 14 residues. From germline, CDR1 is ENHRY and CDR2 SYGVKD. The CDR3 loop is CAISDRGPPYEQYF. The CDR3 coding sequence is TGTGCCATCAGTGACAGGGGTCCACCCTACGAGCAGTACTTC.

The chain is built from TRBV28 and TRBJ1-2; weak D call: TRBD1 (6 bases). Germline CDR1 and CDR2: MDHEN and SYDVKM. The CDR3 totals 15 residues. V gave up 10 bases and J gave up 2 bases, with 20 bases separating them. CDR3 in DNA: TGTGCCACCAGCCTCTACTTGGACAGCAACTATGGCTACACCTTC. It codes for CATSLYLDSNYGYTF.

The chain is built from TRBV27 and TRBJ1-6; 9 bases map to TRBD1. CDR3 length: 13 amino acids. Germline lookup yields CDR1 MNHEY and CDR2 SMNVEV (reference sequence). J lost 10 bases, V lost 8 bases, and 6 bases had no gene match. DNA for the CDR3: TGTGCCAGCCAGGACAGGGGAGTCTCACCCCTCCACTTT. This translates into CASQDRGVSPLHF.

The rearrangement links TRBV5-1 to TRBJ1-3; perhaps TRBD1 as D (6 bases). Germline V gene sequence: CDR1 SGHRS, CDR2 YFSETQ. V gave up 7 bases and J gave up 0 bases, with 14 bases separating them. This CDR3 has 15 residues. The CDR3 loop reads CASRDNKGSGNTIYF. In nucleotides, the CDR3 is TGCGCCAGCCGGGACAATAAGGGCTCTGGAAACACCATATATTTT.

The chain is built from TRBV5-1 and TRBJ1-1; possibly TRBD1 for D (5 bases). V was shortened by 4 bases and J by 0 bases, with 10 bases between the two germline ends. CDR3 length: 14 residues. Germline V gives CDR1 SGHRS, CDR2 YFSETQ. CDR3: CASSVTVMNTEAFF. The CDR3 DNA is TGCGCCAGCAGCGTGACAGTCATGAACACTGAAGCTTTCTTT.

The chain recombines TRBV18 with TRBJ2-3, with D possibly being TRBD1 (6 bases). The V gene's germline CDR1 is KGHSH and CDR2 LQKENI. The CDR3 has 14 amino acids. V was pared by 2 bases and J by 3 bases, with 9 bases between. CDR3: CASSPITGTDTQYF. The CDR3 nucleotides are TGTGCCAGCTCACCAATCACAGGGACAGATACGCAGTATTTT.

The V call is TRBV6-5, the J call TRBJ1-2; TRBD1 matches at 8 bases. This CDR3 is 14 amino acids long. CDR1 is MNHEY, CDR2 SVGAGI, per germline. The trim removed 8 bases at V and 4 bases at J, leaving 9 bases unmatched. CDR3 sequence reads: CASRRGQEPYGYTF. In nucleotides, the CDR3 is TGTGCCAGCCGGAGGGGACAGGAGCCCTATGGCTACACCTTC.

The rearrangement links TRBV20-1 to TRBJ1-1; D ambiguous. Trimming stripped 0 bases from V and 5 bases from J, with 4 bases between. The CDR3 is 11 residues long. Germline CDR1 reads DFQATT; CDR2 reads SNEGSKA (reference sequence). This CDR3 reads CSARDRTEAFF. The CDR3 nucleotides read TGCAGTGCTAGAGATCGTACTGAAGCTTTCTTT.

The J gene is TRBJ2-5, the V gene TRBV19; 7 bases match TRBD2. Trimming cost V 7 bases and J 11 bases; bases outside gene matches: 10. CDR1 is LNHDA and CDR2 is SQIVND in the germline V gene (reference sequence). This CDR3 comprises 12 residues. CDR3: CASKPSGGAQYF. The CDR3 nucleotides read TGTGCCAGTAAACCTAGCGGTGGCGCGCAGTACTTC.

The V gene is TRBV2, the J gene TRBJ1-6; 7 positions agree with TRBD1. CDR1 SNHLY and CDR2 FYNNEI come from the germline V gene. V was pared by 6 bases and J by 5 bases, with 4 bases of the junction left unmatched. CDR3 length: 14 amino acids. CDR3 DNA sequence: TGTGCCAGCAGGCCGGGACAGCATAATTCACCCCTCCACTTT. It codes for CASRPGQHNSPLHF.

CDR3: CASSGPVRGEPNEKLFF. For the CDR3, the DNA is TGTGCCAGCAGTGGGCCCGTGAGAGGCGAACCTAATGAAAAACTGTTTTTT. The V and J genes are TRBV6-1 and TRBJ1-4; no reliable D call. CDR3 length equals 17 residues. The germline V gene encodes CDR1 MNHNS and CDR2 SASEGT. Trimming cost V 4 bases and J 3 bases, with 18 bases left between them.

V usage is TRBV10-3 and J usage is TRBJ1-3; D remains ambiguous. CDR1 ENHRY and CDR2 SYGVKD come from the germline V gene. The ends were cut back, 3 bases at V and 1 base at J, with 10 bases in the middle. This CDR3 is 15 amino acids long. The CDR3 bases are TGTGCCATCAGTGAACGGCAGGCTTCTGGAAACACCATATATTTT. Translation gives CAISERQASGNTIYF.

To note about this clone: At one end the junction does not follow the germline gene, possibly because of a read error. V is TRBV2 and J is TRBJ1-2; 7 positions agree with TRBD1. CDR1 is SNHLY and CDR2 is FYNNEI in the germline V gene. There are 14 residues in the CDR3. The DNA for the CDR3 is TGTGCCAGCACTGAAGACAGGGTCGACTATGGCTACACCTTC. It translates to CASTEDRVDYGYTF.

The chain recombines TRBV7-2 with TRBJ2-7; 7 bases agree with TRBD1. The V and J ends lost 1 base and 0 bases, in that order; junction bases with no gene match: 3. This CDR3 has 15 amino acids. CDR1 and CDR2 (germline): SGHTA, FQGNSA. CDR3 DNA: TGTGCCAGCAGCTTAGAGACAGGGAGCTCCTACGAGCAGTACTTC. Residues: CASSLETGSSYEQYF.